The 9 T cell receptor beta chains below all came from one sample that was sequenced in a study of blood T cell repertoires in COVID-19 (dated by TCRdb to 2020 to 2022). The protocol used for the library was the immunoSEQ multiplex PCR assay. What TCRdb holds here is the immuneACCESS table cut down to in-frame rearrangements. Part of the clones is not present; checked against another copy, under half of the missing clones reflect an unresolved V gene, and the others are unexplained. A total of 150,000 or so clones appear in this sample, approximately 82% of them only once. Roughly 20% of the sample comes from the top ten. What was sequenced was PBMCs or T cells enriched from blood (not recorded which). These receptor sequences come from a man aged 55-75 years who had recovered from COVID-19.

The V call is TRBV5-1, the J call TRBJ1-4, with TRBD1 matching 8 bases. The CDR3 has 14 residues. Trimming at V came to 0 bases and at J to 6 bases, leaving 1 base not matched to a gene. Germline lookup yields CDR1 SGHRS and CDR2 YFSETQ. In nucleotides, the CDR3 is TGCGCCAGCAGCTTGGGACAGGGGCATGAAAAACTGTTTTTT. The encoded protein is CASSLGQGHEKLFF. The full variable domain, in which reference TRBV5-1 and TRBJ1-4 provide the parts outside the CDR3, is KAGVTQTPRYLIKTRGQQVTLSCSPISGHRSVSWYQQTPGQGLQFLFEYFSETQRNKGNFPGRFSGRQFSNSRSEMNVSTLELGDSALYLCASSLGQGHEKLFFGSGTQLSVL.

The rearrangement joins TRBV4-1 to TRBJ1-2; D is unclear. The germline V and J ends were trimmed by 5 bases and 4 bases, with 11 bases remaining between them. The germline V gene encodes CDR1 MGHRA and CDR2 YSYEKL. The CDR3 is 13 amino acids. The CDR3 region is CASSSPGGYGYTF. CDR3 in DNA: TGCGCCAGCAGCTCCCCTGGAGGCTATGGCTACACCTTC.

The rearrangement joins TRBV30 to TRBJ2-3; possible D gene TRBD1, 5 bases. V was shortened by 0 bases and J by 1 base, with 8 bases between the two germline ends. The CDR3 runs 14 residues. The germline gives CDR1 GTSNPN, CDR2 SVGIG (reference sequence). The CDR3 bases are TGTGCCTGGAGTGTCGGCAGGGGCACAGATACGCAGTATTTT. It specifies CAWSVGRGTDTQYF.

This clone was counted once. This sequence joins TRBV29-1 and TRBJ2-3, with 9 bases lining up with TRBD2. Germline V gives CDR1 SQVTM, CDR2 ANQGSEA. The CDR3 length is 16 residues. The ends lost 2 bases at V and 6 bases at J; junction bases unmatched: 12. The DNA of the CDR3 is TGCAGCGTTGAACGAACCCGGCTAGCGGGATGGGATACGCAGTATTTT. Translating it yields CSVERTRLAGWDTQYF.

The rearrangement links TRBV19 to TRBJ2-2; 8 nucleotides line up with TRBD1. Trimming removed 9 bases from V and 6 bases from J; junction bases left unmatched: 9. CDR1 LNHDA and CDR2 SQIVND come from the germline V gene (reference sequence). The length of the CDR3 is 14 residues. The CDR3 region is CASAPDRVAGELFF. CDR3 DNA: TGTGCCAGCGCACCGGACAGGGTCGCCGGGGAGCTGTTTTTT.

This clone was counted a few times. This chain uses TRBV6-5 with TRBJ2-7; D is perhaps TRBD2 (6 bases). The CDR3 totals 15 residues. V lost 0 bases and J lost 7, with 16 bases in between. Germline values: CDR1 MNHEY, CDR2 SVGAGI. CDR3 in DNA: TGTGCCAGCAGTTACTCCGGGACTGGTCCCTTGGAGCAGTACTTC. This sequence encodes CASSYSGTGPLEQYF.

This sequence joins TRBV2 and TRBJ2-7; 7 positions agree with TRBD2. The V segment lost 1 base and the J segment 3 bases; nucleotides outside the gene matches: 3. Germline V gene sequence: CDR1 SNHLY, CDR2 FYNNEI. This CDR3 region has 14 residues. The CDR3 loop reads CASSEGSGNYEQYF. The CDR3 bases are TGTGCCAGCAGTGAAGGGAGCGGGAACTACGAGCAGTACTTC.

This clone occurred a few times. The CDR3 region has the DNA TGTGCCAGCAGTTTAGTGACTAGCGCTCTACGAAGGGTCGAGCAGTTCTTC. Encoded protein: CASSLVTSALRRVEQFF. The chain is built from TRBV28 and TRBJ2-1; 8 bases fit TRBD2. This CDR3 has 17 residues. Germline V gene data show CDR1 as MDHEN and CDR2 as SYDVKM. The V segment lost 2 bases and the J segment 10 bases; nucleotides outside the gene matches: 16.

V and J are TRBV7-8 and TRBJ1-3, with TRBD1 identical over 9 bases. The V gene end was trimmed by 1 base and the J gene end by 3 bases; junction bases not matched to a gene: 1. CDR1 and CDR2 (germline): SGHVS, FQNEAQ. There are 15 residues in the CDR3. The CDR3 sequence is CASSLGGQGGNTIYF. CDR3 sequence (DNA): TGTGCCAGCAGCTTAGGGGGACAGGGTGGAAACACCATATATTTT.